The rows below give T cell receptor beta chains drawn from one sample of a study of shared clonotypes between healthy human individuals. The repertoire was sequenced with immunoSEQ multiplex PCR; TCRdb's copy has only in-frame clones and lacks some. The repertoire holds hundreds of thousands of clones, with around 92% as singletons. The specimen sequenced was naive CD8+ T cells sorted from blood. The receptor set was obtained from a man aged 30 to 39 in good health. Both conserved end residues are part of each CDR3. Clone size is not always given. Where it is, it says once, few, many or a class for expanded clones.

J: TRBJ2-7
V: TRBV5-6
size: NA
CDR3: CASMAGGEDYEQYF

J: TRBJ2-1
V: TRBV2
size: NA
CDR3: CASSEVRLSESSYNEQFF

J: TRBJ2-2
V: TRBV11-2
size: NA
CDR3: CASSGGDSENTGELFF

J: TRBJ1-2
V: TRBV7-9
size: once
CDR3: CASSPQTGINYGYTF

J: TRBJ2-1
V: TRBV4-1
size: once
CDR3: CASSSGTSGRAQYYNEQFF

J: TRBJ2-3
V: TRBV19
size: NA
CDR3: CATSRGGADTQYF

J: TRBJ2-7
V: TRBV27
size: NA
CDR3: CASSATGAGLDEQYF

J: TRBJ2-5
V: TRBV28
size: NA
CDR3: CASSLFGTAQETQYF

J: TRBJ2-5
V: TRBV5-1
size: NA
CDR3: CASSLEPGTGETQYF

J: TRBJ2-2
V: TRBV11-2
size: NA
CDR3: CASSVKNTGELFF

J: TRBJ1-5
V: TRBV2
size: NA
CDR3: CASSVWDSNQPQHF

J: TRBJ2-3
V: TRBV7-9
size: NA
CDR3: CASSRTGGEWEQYF

J: TRBJ2-3
V: TRBV27
size: NA
CDR3: CASSASTDTQYF

J: TRBJ2-1
V: TRBV4-2
size: NA
CDR3: CASSQSWASSSYNEQFF

J: TRBJ1-2
V: TRBV28
size: NA
CDR3: CASSPAGDMGYTF

J: TRBJ2-7
V: TRBV28
size: NA
CDR3: CASRATGDTSYEQYF

J: TRBJ2-1
V: TRBV28
size: NA
CDR3: CASSLDRASYNEQFF

J: TRBJ2-1
V: TRBV29-1
size: NA
CDR3: CSVEARGVSSYNEQFF

J: TRBJ2-2
V: TRBV15
size: NA
CDR3: CATSWENTGELFF

J: TRBJ2-2
V: TRBV7-9
size: NA
CDR3: CASRMVTGELFF

J: TRBJ2-1
V: TRBV7-9
size: NA
CDR3: CASSFGAGEGDNEQFF

J: TRBJ2-2
V: TRBV14
size: NA
CDR3: CASSHVGLAFNTGELFF

J: TRBJ2-7
V: TRBV29-1
size: NA
CDR3: CSVDEGNYEQYF

J: TRBJ2-5
V: TRBV1
size: NA
CDR3: CTSSQVPPSGAVALYQETQYF

J: TRBJ2-3
V: TRBV4-1
size: NA
CDR3: CASSQRAGDSSTDTQYF

J: TRBJ2-7
V: TRBV29-1
size: NA
CDR3: CSVMGQNSYEQYF

J: TRBJ2-5
V: TRBV9
size: NA
CDR3: CASSDSRTGGDFHQETQYF

J: TRBJ2-7
V: TRBV19
size: NA
CDR3: CASSILVGYEQYF

J: TRBJ2-7
V: TRBV2
size: NA
CDR3: CASMGRVHEQYF

J: TRBJ2-5
V: TRBV7-9
size: few
CDR3: CASSQGGETQYF

J: TRBJ2-1
V: TRBV7-9
size: NA
CDR3: CASSSTRSSYNEQFF

J: TRBJ2-7
V: TRBV7-6
size: NA
CDR3: CASSFAVGRGGEQYF

J: TRBJ2-7
V: TRBV27
size: NA
CDR3: CASSSSNGGHRTYEQYF

J: TRBJ1-1
V: TRBV19
size: NA
CDR3: CASSIPWGQGTRDTEAFF

J: TRBJ2-5
V: TRBV28
size: NA
CDR3: CASSRGSFQETQYF

J: TRBJ2-7
V: TRBV11-3
size: NA
CDR3: CASSLGGSYEQYF

J: TRBJ2-1
V: TRBV28
size: NA
CDR3: CASRKGGSSYNEQFF

J: TRBJ2-2
V: TRBV7-9
size: NA
CDR3: CASSSDRGLTGELFF

J: TRBJ2-3
V: TRBV13
size: NA
CDR3: CASSVTPGTGRTDTQYF

J: TRBJ2-3
V: TRBV4-2
size: NA
CDR3: CASSHPIGLAGFHTTDTQYF

J: TRBJ2-7
V: TRBV29-1
size: NA
CDR3: CSVVGGQGKFGADYEQYF

J: TRBJ2-5
V: TRBV9
size: NA
CDR3: CASSDGQGAVGTQYF

J: TRBJ2-7
V: TRBV10-2
size: NA
CDR3: CASSGGAYEQYF

J: TRBJ2-6
V: TRBV6-4
size: NA
CDR3: CASSGTTGANVLTF

J: TRBJ2-1
V: TRBV9
size: NA
CDR3: CASSVAGHNEQFF

J: TRBJ1-3
V: TRBV4-1
size: NA
CDR3: CASSQGVGLSGNTIYF